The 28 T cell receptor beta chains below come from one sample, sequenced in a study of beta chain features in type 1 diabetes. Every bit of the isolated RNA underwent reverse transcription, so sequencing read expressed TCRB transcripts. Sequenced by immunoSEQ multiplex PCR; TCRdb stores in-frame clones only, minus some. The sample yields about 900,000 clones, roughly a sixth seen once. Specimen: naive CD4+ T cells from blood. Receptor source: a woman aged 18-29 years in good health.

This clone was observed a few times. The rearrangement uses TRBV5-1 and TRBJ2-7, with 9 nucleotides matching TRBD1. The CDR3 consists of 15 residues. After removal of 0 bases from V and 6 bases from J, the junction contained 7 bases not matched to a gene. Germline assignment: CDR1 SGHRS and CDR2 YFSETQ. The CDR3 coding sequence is TGCGCCAGCAGCTTGGGTTCCGGGACAGGGCTCGAGCAGTACTTC. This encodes CASSLGSGTGLEQYF. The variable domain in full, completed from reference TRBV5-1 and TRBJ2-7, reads KAGVTQTPRYLIKTRGQQVTLSCSPISGHRSVSWYQQTPGQGLQFLFEYFSETQRNKGNFPGRFSGRQFSNSRSEMNVSTLELGDSALYLCASSLGSGTGLEQYFGPGTRLTVT.

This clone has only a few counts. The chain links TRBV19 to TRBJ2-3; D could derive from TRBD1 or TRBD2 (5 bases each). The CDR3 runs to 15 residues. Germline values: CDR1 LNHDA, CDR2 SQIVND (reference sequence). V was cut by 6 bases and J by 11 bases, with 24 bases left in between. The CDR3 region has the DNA TGTGCCAGTAGCCCGGCTAGCTCGGGGTATGGGGGGCAGTATTTT. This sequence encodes CASSPASSGYGGQYF.

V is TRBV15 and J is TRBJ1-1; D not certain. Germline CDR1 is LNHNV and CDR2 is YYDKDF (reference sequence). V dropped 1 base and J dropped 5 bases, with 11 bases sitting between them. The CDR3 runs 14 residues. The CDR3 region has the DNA TGTGCCACCAGCAGAGGAGGGATGGAGACTGAAGCTTTCTTT. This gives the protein CATSRGGMETEAFF.

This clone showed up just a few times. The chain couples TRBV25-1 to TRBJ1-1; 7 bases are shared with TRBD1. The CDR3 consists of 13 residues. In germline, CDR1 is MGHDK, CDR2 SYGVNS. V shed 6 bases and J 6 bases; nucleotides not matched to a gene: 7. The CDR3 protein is CASSPRDRSEAFF. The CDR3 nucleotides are TGTGCCAGCAGCCCCCGGGACAGATCTGAAGCTTTCTTT. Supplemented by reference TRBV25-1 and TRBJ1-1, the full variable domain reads EADIYQTPRYLVIGTGKKITLECSQTMGHDKMYWYQQDPGMELHLIHYSYGVNSTEKGDLSSESTVSRIRTEHFPLTLESARPSHTSQYLCASSPRDRSEAFFGQGTRLTVV.

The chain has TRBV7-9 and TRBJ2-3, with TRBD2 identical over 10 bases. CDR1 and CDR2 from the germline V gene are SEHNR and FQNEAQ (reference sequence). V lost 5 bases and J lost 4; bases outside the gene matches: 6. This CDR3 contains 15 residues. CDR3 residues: CASSRGLAASDTQYF. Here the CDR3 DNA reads TGTGCCAGCAGCCGAGGACTAGCGGCCTCAGATACGCAGTATTTT.

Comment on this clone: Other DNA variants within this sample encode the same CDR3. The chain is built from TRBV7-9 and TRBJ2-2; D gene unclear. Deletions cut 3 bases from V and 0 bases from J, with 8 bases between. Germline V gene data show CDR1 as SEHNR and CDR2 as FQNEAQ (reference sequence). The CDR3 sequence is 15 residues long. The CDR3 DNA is TGTGCCAGCAGCTTCCTTGCGGCGAACACCGGGGAGCTGTTTTTT. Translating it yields CASSFLAANTGELFF.

The CDR3 DNA follows: TGTGCCAGCAGCCCTTATGCGGATGGGAAAGAGACCCAGTACTTC. Translated, it gives CASSPYADGKETQYF. This chain connects TRBV28 to TRBJ2-5; no clear D gene. Germline V lookup: CDR1 MDHEN, CDR2 SYDVKM. The CDR3 contains 15 residues. V gave up 6 bases and J gave up 3 bases, with 17 bases separating them.

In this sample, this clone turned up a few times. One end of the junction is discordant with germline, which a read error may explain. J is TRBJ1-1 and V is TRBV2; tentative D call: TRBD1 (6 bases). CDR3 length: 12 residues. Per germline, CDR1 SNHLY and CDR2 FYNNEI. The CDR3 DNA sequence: TGTGCCAGCAGGGAAGACAGGACTGAAGCTTTCTTT. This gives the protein CASREDRTEAFF.

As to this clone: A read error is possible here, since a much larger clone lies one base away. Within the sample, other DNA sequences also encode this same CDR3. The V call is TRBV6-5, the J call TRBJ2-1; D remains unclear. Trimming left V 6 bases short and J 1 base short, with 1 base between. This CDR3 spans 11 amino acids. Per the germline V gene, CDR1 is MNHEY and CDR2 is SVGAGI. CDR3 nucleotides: TGTGCCAGCAGATCCTACAATGAGCAGTTCTTC. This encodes CASRSYNEQFF.

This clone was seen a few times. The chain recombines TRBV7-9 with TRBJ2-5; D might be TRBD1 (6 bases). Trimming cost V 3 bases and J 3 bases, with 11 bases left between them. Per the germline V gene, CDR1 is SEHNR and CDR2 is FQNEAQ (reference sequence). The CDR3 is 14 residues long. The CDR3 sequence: CASSLLGGKETQYF. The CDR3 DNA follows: TGTGCCAGCAGCTTGCTTGGGGGCAAAGAGACCCAGTACTTC.

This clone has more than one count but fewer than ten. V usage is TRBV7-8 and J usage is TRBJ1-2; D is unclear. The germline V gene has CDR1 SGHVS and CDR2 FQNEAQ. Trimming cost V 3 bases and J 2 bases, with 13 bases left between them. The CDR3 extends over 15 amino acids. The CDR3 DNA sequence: TGTGCCAGCAGCTTCGGCAGGACGGGGAACTATGGCTACACCTTC. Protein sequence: CASSFGRTGNYGYTF.

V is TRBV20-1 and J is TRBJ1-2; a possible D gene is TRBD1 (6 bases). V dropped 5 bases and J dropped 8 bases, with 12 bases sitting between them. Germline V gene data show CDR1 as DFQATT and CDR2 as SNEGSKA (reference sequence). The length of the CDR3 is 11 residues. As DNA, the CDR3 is TGCAGTGCTTCTGACAGGTTGGGCTACACCTTC. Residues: CSASDRLGYTF.

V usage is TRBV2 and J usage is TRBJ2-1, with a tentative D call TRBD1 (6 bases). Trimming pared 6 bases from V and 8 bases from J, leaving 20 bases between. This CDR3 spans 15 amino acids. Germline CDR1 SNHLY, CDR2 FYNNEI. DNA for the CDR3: TGTGCCAGCAGGGAGGAGTCGACAGGTGCTCATGAGCAGTTCTTC. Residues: CASREESTGAHEQFF.

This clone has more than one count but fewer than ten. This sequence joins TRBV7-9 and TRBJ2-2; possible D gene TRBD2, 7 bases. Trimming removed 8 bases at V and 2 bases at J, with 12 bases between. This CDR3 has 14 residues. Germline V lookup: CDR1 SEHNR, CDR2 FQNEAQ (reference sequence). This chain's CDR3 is CASGRGQNTGELFF. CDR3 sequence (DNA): TGTGCCAGCGGGAGGGGACAAAACACCGGGGAGCTGTTTTTT.

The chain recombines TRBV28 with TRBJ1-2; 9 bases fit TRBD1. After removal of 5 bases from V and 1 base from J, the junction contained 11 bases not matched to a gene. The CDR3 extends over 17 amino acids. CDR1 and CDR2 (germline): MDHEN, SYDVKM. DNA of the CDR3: TGTGCCAGCAGTCTTCCCTCGGGGACAGGGAATAACTATGGCTACACCTTC. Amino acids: CASSLPSGTGNNYGYTF.

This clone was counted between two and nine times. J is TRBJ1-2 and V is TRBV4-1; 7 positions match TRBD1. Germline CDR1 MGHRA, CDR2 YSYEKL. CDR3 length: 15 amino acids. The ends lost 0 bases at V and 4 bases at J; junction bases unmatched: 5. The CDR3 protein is CASSQEGAGGYGYTF. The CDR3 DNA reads TGCGCCAGCAGCCAAGAGGGTGCAGGGGGCTATGGCTACACCTTC.

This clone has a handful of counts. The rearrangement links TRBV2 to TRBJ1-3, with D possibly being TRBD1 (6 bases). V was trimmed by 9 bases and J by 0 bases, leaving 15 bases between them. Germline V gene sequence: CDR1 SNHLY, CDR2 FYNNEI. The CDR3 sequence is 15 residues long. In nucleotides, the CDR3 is TGTGCCAGTGGGGGACATCGGTCCTCTGGAAACACCATATATTTT. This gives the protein CASGGHRSSGNTIYF.

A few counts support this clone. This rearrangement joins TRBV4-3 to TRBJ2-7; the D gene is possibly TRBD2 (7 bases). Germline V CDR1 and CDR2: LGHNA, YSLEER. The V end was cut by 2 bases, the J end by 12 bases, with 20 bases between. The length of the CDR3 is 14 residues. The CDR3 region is CASSQYRGAPLLYF. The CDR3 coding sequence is TGCGCCAGCAGCCAATATCGGGGGGCGCCTCTGCTGTACTTC.

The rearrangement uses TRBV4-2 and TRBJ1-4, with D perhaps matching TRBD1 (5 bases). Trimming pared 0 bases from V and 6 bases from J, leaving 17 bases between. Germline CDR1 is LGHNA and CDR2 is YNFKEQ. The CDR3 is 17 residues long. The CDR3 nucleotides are TGTGCCAGCAGCCAAGAACATAAAAGGGGAGGTCATGAAAAACTGTTTTTT. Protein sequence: CASSQEHKRGGHEKLFF.

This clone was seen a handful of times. The CDR3: CASSYTSGGLYEQYF. The CDR3, as DNA: TGTGCCAGCAGCTACACTAGCGGGGGTCTCTACGAGCAGTACTTC. J is TRBJ2-7 and V is TRBV7-2; 11 bases match TRBD2. Germline CDR1 is SGHTA and CDR2 is FQGNSA. The CDR3 spans 15 residues. After removal of 4 bases from V and 3 bases from J, the junction contained 5 bases not matched to a gene.

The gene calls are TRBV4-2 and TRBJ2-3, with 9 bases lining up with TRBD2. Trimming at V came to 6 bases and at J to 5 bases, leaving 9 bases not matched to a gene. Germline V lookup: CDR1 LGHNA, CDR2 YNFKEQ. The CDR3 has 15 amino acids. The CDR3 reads CASRHSGSGGDTQYF. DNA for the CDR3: TGTGCCAGCAGACATAGCGGGAGCGGTGGAGATACGCAGTATTTT.

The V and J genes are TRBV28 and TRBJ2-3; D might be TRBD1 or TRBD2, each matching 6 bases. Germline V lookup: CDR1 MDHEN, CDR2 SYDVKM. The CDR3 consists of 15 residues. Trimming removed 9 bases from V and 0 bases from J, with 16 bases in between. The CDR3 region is CASPPRGVSTDTQYF. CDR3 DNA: TGTGCCAGTCCTCCGAGGGGGGTTAGCACAGATACGCAGTATTTT. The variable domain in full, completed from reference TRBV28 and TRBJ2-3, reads DVKVTQSSRYLVKRTGEKVFLECVQDMDHENMFWYRQDPGLGLRLIYFSYDVKMKEKGDIPEGYSVSREKKERFSLILESASTNQTSMYLCASPPRGVSTDTQYFGPGTRLTVL.

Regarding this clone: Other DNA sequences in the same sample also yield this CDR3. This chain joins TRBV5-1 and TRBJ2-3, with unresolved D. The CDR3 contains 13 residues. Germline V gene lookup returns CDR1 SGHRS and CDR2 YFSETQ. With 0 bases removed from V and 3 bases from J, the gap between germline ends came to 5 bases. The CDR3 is CASSLERTDTQYF. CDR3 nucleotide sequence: TGCGCCAGCAGCTTGGAGAGGACAGATACGCAGTATTTT.

The CDR3 nucleotides read TGTGCCAGCAGCGTTGCAGGGGGGAGGGCACAAGAGACCCAGTACTTC. It yields the protein CASSVAGGRAQETQYF. The chain couples TRBV9 to TRBJ2-5; D possibly matches TRBD1 or TRBD2 (7 bases each). CDR3 length: 16 residues. Trimming cost V 2 bases and J 2 bases, with 16 bases left between them. Germline values: CDR1 SGDLS, CDR2 YYNGEE.

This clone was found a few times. The CDR3 sequence is CASSQYNPGEAGELFF. The CDR3 coding sequence is TGCGCCAGCAGTCAATATAATCCGGGAGAGGCCGGGGAGCTGTTTTTT. V is TRBV23-1 and J is TRBJ2-2, with D possibly TRBD2 on 6 matching bases. TRBV23-1 is assigned to the ORF class and has an uncertain function. This CDR3 contains 16 residues. Trimming pared 1 base from V and 6 bases from J, leaving 15 bases between.

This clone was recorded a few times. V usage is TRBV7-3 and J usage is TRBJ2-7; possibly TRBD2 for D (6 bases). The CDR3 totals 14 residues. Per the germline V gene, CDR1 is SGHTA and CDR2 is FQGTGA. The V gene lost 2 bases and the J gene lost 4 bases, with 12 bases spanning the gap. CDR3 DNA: TGTGCCAGCAGCTTAGGGGGAGGCGCGTACGAGCAGTACTTC. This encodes CASSLGGGAYEQYF.

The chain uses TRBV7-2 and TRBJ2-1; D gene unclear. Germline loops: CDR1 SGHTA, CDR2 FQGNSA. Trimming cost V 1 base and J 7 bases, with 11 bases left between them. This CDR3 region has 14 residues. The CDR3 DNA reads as TGTGCCAGCAGCTTAGATGGTAGGCTTAATGAGCAGTTCTTC. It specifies CASSLDGRLNEQFF.

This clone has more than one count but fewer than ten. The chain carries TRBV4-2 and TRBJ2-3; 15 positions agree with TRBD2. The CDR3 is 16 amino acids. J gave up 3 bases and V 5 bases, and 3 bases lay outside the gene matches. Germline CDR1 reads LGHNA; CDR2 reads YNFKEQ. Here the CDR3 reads CASSLGTSGRTDTQYF. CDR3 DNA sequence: TGTGCCAGCAGCTTGGGGACTAGCGGGAGGACAGATACGCAGTATTTT.